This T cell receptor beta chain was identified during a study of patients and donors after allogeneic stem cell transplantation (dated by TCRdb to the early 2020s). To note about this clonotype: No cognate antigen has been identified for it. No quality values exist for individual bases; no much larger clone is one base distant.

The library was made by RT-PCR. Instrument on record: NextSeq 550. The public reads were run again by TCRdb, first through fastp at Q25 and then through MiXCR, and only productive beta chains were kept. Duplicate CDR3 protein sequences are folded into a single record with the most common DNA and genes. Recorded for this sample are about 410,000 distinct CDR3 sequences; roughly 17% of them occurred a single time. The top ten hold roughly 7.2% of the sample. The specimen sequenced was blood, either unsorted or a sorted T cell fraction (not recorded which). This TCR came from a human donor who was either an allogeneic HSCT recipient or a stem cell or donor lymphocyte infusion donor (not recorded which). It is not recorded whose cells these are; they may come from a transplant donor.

The CDR3 region reads CATSDPRTGTYEQYF. The DNA sequence is given as TGTGCCACCAGTGATCCCCGGACAGGCACCTACGAGCAGTACTTC. The rearrangement combines TRBV24-1 with TRBJ2-7; TRBD1 lines up with 7 middle nucleotides. Per the germline V gene, KGHDR is the CDR1 and SFDVKD is the CDR2. The CDR3 measures 15 amino acids from cysteine to phenylalanine. The retained sequence is limited to the CDR3, 45 bases, with the frame set at the first base. The V end gives up 3 bases and the J end 2 bases, leaving 6 bases in the junction not matched to a gene.